This T cell receptor (beta chain) was retrieved from a study of blood T cell repertoires in COVID-19. Study background: Specimens from acute and convalescent COVID-19 originated in the United States, Italy and Spain. T cells, B-cell-depleted T cells, or PBMCs provided the cDNA or gDNA that served as material.

Germline values: CDR1 LNHDA, CDR2 SQIVND (reference sequence). V gave up 5 bases and J gave up 5 bases; unmatched junction bases: 8. The CDR3 totals 15 residues. Under the authors' procedure: Estimated nucleated cell counts came from reference gene primer amplification. The table came from immunoSEQ multiplex PCR; TCRdb's copy has only in-frame clones and leaves some out. V, J and clone size were drawn from that table, and D and trimming were deduced from the DNA. The table includes around 150,000 clones, roughly 88% detected once. Sample: peripheral blood. The J gene is TRBJ2-5, the V gene TRBV19; 10 nucleotides agree with TRBD1. This receptor was taken from a man between 60 and 75 years old with active or convalescent COVID-19. The CDR3 loop reads CASSGTTGGSETQYF. Written as DNA, the CDR3 is TGTGCCAGTAGTGGGACGACAGGGGGCTCGGAGACCCAGTACTTC.